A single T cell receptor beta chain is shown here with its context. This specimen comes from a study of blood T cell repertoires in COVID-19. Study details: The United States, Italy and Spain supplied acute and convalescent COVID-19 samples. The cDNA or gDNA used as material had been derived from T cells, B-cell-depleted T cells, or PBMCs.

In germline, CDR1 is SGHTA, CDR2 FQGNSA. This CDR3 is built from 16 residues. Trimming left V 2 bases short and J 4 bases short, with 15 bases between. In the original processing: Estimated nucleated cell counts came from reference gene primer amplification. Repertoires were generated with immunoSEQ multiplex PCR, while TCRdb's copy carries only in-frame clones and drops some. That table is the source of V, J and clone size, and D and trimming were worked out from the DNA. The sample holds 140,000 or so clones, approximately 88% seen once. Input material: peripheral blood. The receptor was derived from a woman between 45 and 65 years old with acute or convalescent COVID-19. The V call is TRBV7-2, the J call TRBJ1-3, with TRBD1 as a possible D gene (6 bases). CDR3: CASSLWIAGAGNTIYF. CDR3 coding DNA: TGTGCCAGCAGCTTATGGATCGCAGGGGCGGGAAACACCATATATTTT.